This T cell receptor (beta chain) emerged from a study of cytomegalovirus exposure and HLA in healthy donors. About this clone itself: Its specificity is not known.

Findings of the study overall: With later analysis, a missense DCLRE1C variant became linked to TCR beta V- and J-gene trimming.

The CDR3 runs to 15 residues. Germline CDR1 is LGHNA and CDR2 is YSLEER. V was clipped by 4 bases and J by 5 bases; unmatched bases: 5. PCR involved 60 Vbeta and 13 Jbeta primers. Generated by immunoSEQ multiplex PCR, the TCRdb table keeps only in-frame clones and is missing some. This sample has fewer than 150,000 clones, with less than 20% found just once. The chain joins TRBV4-3 to TRBJ2-7; TRBD2 matches 13 bases. This TCR derives from a woman aged 18-35 years in good health and CMV-seronegative. Sequences were obtained from PBMCs. The CDR3 here is CASSRGLAGLDEQYF. DNA for the CDR3: TGCGCCAGCAGCCGGGGACTAGCGGGGTTGGACGAGCAGTACTTC.